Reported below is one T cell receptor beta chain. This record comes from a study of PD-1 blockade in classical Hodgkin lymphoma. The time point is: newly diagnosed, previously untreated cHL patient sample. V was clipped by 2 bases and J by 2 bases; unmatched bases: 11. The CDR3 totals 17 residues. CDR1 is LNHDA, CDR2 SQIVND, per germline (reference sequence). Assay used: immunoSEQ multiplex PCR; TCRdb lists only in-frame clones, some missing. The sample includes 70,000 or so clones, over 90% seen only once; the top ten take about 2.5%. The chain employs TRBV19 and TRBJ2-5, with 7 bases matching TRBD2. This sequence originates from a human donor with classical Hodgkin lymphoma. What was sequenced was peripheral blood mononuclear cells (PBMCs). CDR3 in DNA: TGTGCCAGTAGTATAAACTCAGCGGGGACCCCACAAGAGACCCAGTACTTC. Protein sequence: CASSINSAGTPQETQYF.